This TCR beta chain came from a study of beta chain features in type 1 diabetes. Study details: Patients looked much like healthy donors when it came to age, gender and cell yields.

The germline V and J ends were trimmed by 4 bases and 4 bases, with 15 bases remaining between them. The CDR3 consists of 14 residues. Germline-derived CDR1 and CDR2 are SQVTM and ANQGSEA. This clone appeared a few times. What it binds is unknown. Every isolated RNA sample was fully reverse transcribed, so sequencing captured expressed TCRB transcripts. Clones were read by immunoSEQ multiplex PCR, and TCRdb kept only the in-frame ones, dropping some. The sample contains about 710,000 clones, about 14% of which appear only once. Study results and caveats: All four CD4+ subsets from Type 1 diabetes patients carried moderately but significantly shorter TCRB CDR3s.

The specimen sequenced was naive CD4+ T cells from blood. The sequence was collected from a man aged 18 to 30 with type 1 diabetes. V and J are TRBV29-1 and TRBJ2-3, with TRBD2 as a possible D gene (5 bases). CDR3 bases: TGCAGCGTTGCAAGTGGGGTGGAGGCAGATACGCAGTATTTT. Amino acid sequence: CSVASGVEADTQYF.